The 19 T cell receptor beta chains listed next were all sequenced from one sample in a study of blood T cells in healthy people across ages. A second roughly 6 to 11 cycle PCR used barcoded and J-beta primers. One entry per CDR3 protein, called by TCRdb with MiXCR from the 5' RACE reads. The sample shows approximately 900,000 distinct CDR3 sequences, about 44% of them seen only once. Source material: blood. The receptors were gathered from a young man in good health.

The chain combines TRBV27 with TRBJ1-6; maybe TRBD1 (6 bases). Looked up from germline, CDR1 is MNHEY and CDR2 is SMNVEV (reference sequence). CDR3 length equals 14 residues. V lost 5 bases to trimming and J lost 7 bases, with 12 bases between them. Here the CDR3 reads CASSRDIRNSPLHF. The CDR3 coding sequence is TGTGCCAGCAGTAGGGACATTCGGAATTCACCCCTCCACTTT.

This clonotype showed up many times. CDR3 DNA: TGCGCCAGCAGCCCCAAACCCTACAATGAGCAGTTCTTC. It yields the protein CASSPKPYNEQFF. The rearrangement uses TRBV4-3 and TRBJ2-1; no clear D. V lost 4 bases and J lost 2, with 6 bases in between. The CDR3 consists of 13 residues. CDR1 is LGHNA and CDR2 is YSLEER in the germline V gene.

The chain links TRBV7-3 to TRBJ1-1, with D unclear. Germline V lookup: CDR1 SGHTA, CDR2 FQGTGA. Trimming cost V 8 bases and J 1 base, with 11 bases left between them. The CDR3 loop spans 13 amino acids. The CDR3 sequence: CASEQAPNTEAFF. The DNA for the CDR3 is TGTGCCAGCGAGCAGGCCCCGAACACTGAAGCTTTCTTT.

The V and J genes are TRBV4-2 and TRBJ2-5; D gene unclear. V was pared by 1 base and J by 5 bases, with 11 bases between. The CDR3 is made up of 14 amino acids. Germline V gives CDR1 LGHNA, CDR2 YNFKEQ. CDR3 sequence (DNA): TGTGCCAGCAGCCAAGCAGGCCTAGAGGAGACCCAGTACTTC. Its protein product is CASSQAGLEETQYF.

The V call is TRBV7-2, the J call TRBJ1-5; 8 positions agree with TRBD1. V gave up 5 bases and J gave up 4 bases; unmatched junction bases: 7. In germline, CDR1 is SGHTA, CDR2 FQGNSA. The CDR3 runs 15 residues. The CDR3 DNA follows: TGTGCCAGCAGCGTAGACAGGGGCGGTAATCAGCCCCAGCATTTT. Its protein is CASSVDRGGNQPQHF.

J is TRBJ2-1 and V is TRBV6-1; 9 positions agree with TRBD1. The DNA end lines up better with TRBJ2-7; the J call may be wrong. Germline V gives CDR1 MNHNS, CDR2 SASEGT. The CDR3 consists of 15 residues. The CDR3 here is CASSDSGQGYNEQYF. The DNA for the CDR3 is TGTGCCAGCAGTGACTCGGGACAGGGCTACAATGAGCAGTACTTC.

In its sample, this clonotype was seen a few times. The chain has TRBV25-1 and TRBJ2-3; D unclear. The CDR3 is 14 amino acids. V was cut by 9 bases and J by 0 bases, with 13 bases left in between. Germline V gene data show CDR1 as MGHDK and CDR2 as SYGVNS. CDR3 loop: CARPDGTSTDTQYF. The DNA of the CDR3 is TGTGCCAGACCGGACGGAACTAGCACAGATACGCAGTATTTT.

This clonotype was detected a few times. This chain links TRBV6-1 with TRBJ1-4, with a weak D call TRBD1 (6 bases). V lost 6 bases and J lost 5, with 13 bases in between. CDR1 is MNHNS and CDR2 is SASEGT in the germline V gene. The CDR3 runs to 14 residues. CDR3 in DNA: TGTGCCAGCAGCGCGGACAGCGAAAATGAAAAACTGTTTTTT. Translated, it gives CASSADSENEKLFF.

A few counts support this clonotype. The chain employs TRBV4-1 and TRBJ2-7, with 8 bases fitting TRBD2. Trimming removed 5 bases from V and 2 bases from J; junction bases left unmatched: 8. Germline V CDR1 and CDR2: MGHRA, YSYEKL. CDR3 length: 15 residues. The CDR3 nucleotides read TGCGCCAGCAGCGAAAGCGGGGGAAATACCTACGAGCAGTACTTC. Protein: CASSESGGNTYEQYF.

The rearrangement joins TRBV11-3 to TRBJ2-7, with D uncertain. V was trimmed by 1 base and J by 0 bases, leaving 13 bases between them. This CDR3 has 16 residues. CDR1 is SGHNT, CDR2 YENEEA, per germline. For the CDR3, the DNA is TGTGCCAGCAGCTTAGTGAGTGTCATGTCCTCCTACGAGCAGTACTTC. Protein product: CASSLVSVMSSYEQYF.

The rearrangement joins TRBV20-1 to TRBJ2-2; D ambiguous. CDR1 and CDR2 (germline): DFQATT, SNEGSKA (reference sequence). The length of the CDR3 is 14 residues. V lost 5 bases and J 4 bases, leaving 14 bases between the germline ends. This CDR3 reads CSARPPRVTGELFF. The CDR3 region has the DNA TGCAGTGCTCGACCGCCCAGAGTCACCGGGGAGCTGTTTTTT.

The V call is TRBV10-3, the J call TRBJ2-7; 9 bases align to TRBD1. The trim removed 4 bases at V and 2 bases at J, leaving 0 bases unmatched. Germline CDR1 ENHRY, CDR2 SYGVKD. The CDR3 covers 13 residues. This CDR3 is CAISGDRAYEQYF. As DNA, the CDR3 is TGTGCCATCAGTGGGGACAGGGCCTACGAGCAGTACTTC.

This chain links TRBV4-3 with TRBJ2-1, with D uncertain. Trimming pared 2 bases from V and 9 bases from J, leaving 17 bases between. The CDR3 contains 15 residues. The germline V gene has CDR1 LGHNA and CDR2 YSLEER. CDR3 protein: CASSQFETRFLEQFF. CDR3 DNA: TGCGCCAGCAGCCAATTTGAGACGAGGTTTCTTGAGCAGTTCTTC.

CDR3 DNA sequence: TGTGCCAGCAGTTTATTGGGGATTCCCTCCTACGAGCAGTACTTC. Translating it yields CASSLLGIPSYEQYF. V gene TRBV27 combines with J gene TRBJ2-7; D is unresolved. The length of the CDR3 is 15 residues. With 1 base removed from V and 0 bases from J, the gap between germline ends came to 10 bases. Germline CDR1 reads MNHEY; CDR2 reads SMNVEV (reference sequence).

CDR3 residues: CATSRGYSETQYF. Here the CDR3 DNA reads TGTGCCACCAGCAGAGGGTACTCAGAGACCCAGTACTTC. V is TRBV15 and J is TRBJ2-5; D is ambiguous. The germline V and J ends were trimmed by 1 base and 4 bases, with 7 bases remaining between them. The germline V gene encodes CDR1 LNHNV and CDR2 YYDKDF (reference sequence). CDR3 length: 13 residues.

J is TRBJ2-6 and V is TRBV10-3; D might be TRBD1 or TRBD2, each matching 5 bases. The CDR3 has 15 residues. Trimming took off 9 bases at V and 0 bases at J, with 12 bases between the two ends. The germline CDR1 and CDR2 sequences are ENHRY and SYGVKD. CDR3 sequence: CAMGDGSSGANVLTF. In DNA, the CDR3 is TGTGCCATGGGGGACGGTAGCTCTGGGGCCAACGTCCTGACTTTC.

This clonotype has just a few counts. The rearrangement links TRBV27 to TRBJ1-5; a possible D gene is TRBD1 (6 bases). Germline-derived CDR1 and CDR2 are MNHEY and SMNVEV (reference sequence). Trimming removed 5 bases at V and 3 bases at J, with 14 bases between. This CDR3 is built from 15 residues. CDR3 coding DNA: TGTGCCAGCAGTCCCCCGGACAGAACCAATCAGCCCCAGCATTTT. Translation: CASSPPDRTNQPQHF.

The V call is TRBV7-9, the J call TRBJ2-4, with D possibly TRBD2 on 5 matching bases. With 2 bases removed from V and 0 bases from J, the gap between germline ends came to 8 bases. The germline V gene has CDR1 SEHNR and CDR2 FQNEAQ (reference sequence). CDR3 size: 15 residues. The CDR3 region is CASSLLGEAKNIQYF. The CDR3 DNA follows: TGTGCCAGCAGCTTACTCGGGGAAGCCAAAAACATTCAGTACTTC. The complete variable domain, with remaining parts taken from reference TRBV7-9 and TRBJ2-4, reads DTGVSQNPRHKITKRGQNVTFRCDPISEHNRLYWYRQTLGQGPEFLTYFQNEAQLEKSRLLSDRFSAERPKGSFSTLEIQRTEQGDSAMYLCASSLLGEAKNIQYFGAGTRLSVL.

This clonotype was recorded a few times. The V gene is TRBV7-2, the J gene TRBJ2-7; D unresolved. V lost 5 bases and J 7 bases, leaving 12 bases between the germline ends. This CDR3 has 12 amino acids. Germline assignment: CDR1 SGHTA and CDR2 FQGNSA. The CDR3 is CASSPLGQEQYF. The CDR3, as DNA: TGTGCCAGCAGCCCCTTGGGCCAGGAGCAGTACTTC.